Here is one T cell receptor beta chain with its context. Here immunoSEQ multiplex PCR was the method, and the copy in TCRdb shows in-frame clones only, minus some. Among around 200,000 clones listed, about 85% were seen once. The data are from a study of blood T cell repertoires in COVID-19. Study context: Sites across the United States, Italy and Spain contributed samples from acute and convalescent COVID-19.

The germline gives CDR1 SGHNT, CDR2 YYREEE (reference sequence). The CDR3 has 15 residues. The V and J ends lost 4 bases and 0 bases respectively, with 11 bases between them. Sequencing was done on a sample of peripheral blood. V is TRBV5-4 and J is TRBJ2-1, with D uncertain. This clonotype was sampled from a person between 70 and 80 years old with COVID-19, enrolled during active disease. CDR3 coding DNA: TGTGCCAGCAGCATCGACCCTAGCTCCTACAATGAGCAGTTCTTC. Translation gives CASSIDPSSYNEQFF.